The 8 T cell receptor beta chains below were found in one sample sequenced in a study of cytomegalovirus exposure and HLA in healthy donors. The PCR used 60 Vbeta and 13 Jbeta primers. Data came from immunoSEQ multiplex PCR; TCRdb stores just in-frame clones and leaves some out. The sample contains around 100,000 clones, 55% to 75% of which appear only once. Sample: PBMCs. The source is a man aged 30 to 39 in good health and CMV-seropositive.

This chain connects TRBV5-4 to TRBJ2-1; TRBD2 is a possible D gene (7 bases). CDR3 length: 17 amino acids. V lost 3 bases and J lost 2, with 18 bases in between. Germline V gene data show CDR1 as SGHNT and CDR2 as YYREEE (reference sequence). The CDR3 DNA is TGTGCCAGCAGCTGGGGCAAGGGGGGGACTCCCTACAATGAGCAGTTCTTC. Translating it yields CASSWGKGGTPYNEQFF. Full variable domain (rest looked up from reference TRBV5-4 and TRBJ2-1): ETGVTQSPTHLIKTRGQQVTLRCSSQSGHNTVSWYQQALGQGPQFIFQYYREEENGRGNFPPRFSGLQFPNYSSELNVNALELDDSALYLCASSWGKGGTPYNEQFFGPGTRLTVL.

This chain links TRBV6-6 with TRBJ1-3; TRBD1 might be the D (6 bases). The V gene lost 5 bases and the J gene lost 4 bases, with 18 bases spanning the gap. This CDR3 region has 16 residues. CDR1 is MNHNY, CDR2 SVGAGI, per germline (reference sequence). The CDR3: CASSAPGVSSGNTIYF. CDR3 bases: TGTGCCAGCAGTGCACCAGGGGTATCTTCGGGAAACACCATATATTTT.

The J gene is TRBJ2-3, the V gene TRBV6-5, with 8 bases lining up with TRBD2. CDR1 MNHEY and CDR2 SVGAGI come from the germline V gene. This CDR3 region has 15 residues. The trim removed 7 bases at V and 5 bases at J, leaving 11 bases unmatched. The CDR3 loop reads CASTLGAGEGDTQYF. DNA for the CDR3: TGTGCCAGCACCCTAGGAGCGGGAGAAGGAGATACGCAGTATTTT.

The CDR3 coding sequence is TGCAGCAGCGGATGGGACAGGGCTATAACTGGGGCCAACGTCCTGACTTTC. Translation gives CSSGWDRAITGANVLTF. The J gene is TRBJ2-6, the V gene TRBV29-1, with TRBD1 matching 9 bases. Trimming at V came to 8 bases and at J to 2 bases, leaving 13 bases not matched to a gene. The CDR3 totals 17 residues. Germline V gene data show CDR1 as SQVTM and CDR2 as ANQGSEA.

The V gene is TRBV6-5, the J gene TRBJ1-6, with 8 nucleotides matching TRBD1. CDR1 is MNHEY, CDR2 SVGAGI, per germline. The V and J ends lost 5 bases and 9 bases, in that order; junction bases with no gene match: 6. The CDR3 totals 14 residues. In DNA form, the CDR3 reads TGTGCCAGCAGTCGACAGGGGTGGGGTTCACCCCTCCACTTT. Translation gives CASSRQGWGSPLHF.

The gene calls are TRBV18 and TRBJ2-5, with D unclear. This CDR3 is 14 amino acids long. V lost 0 bases, J lost 3 bases, and 8 bases lay in between. Germline CDR1 is KGHSH and CDR2 is LQKENI. The CDR3 reads CASSPPSGEETQYF. The CDR3 DNA reads TGTGCCAGCTCACCACCTTCCGGTGAAGAGACCCAGTACTTC.

The sample holds a few counts of this clone. This specimen includes other DNA sequences encoding the same CDR3. This rearrangement joins TRBV30 to TRBJ1-5; D is possibly TRBD1 (6 bases). The germline gives CDR1 GTSNPN, CDR2 SVGIG (reference sequence). V lost 5 bases and J lost 3, with 8 bases in between. The CDR3 extends over 12 amino acids. Written as DNA, the CDR3 is TGTGCCTGGGGACAGTTCAATCAGCCCCAGCATTTT. Protein: CAWGQFNQPQHF.

V gene TRBV5-1 combines with J gene TRBJ2-3; 10 nucleotides line up with TRBD2. The germline gives CDR1 SGHRS, CDR2 YFSETQ. The CDR3 consists of 16 residues. The junction had 9 bases not matched to a gene; V was cut back by 4 bases and J by 4 bases. CDR3 coding DNA: TGCGCCAGCAGCCCGGTGGCTAGCGGGAGTCCAGATACGCAGTATTTT. This encodes CASSPVASGSPDTQYF. The full variable domain, its missing parts supplied by reference TRBV5-1 and TRBJ2-3, is KAGVTQTPRYLIKTRGQQVTLSCSPISGHRSVSWYQQTPGQGLQFLFEYFSETQRNKGNFPGRFSGRQFSNSRSEMNVSTLELGDSALYLCASSPVASGSPDTQYFGPGTRLTVL.